The rows below give T cell receptor beta chains drawn from one sample of a study of T cell responses to AZD1222 COVID-19 vaccine. Sequencing was performed with immunoSEQ multiplex PCR; in TCRdb, only in-frame clones are kept and a portion is missing. The data contain about 120,000 clones, about 91% of them singletons. The starting material was peripheral blood, obtained on day 0 of AZD1222 vaccination. These TCRs come from an adult in good health. Both conserved end residues are part of each CDR3. The D gene is left open where the match is weak. Clone size is shown for a subset of rows, as once, few, many or a class of expanded clone.

j_call,v_call,clone_size,d_call,cdr3_aa,cdr3_nt
TRBJ1-4,TRBV7-3,-,TRBD1,CASSPGQGNEKLFF,TGTGCCAGCAGCCCCGGACAGGGAAATGAAAAACTGTTTTTT
TRBJ2-7,TRBV4-1,-,TRBD2,CASSPGLAGHEQYF,TGCGCCAGCAGCCCGGGACTAGCGGGGCACGAGCAGTACTTC
TRBJ2-7,TRBV3-1/TRBV3-2,-,-,CASSQDSLVQYF,TGTGCCAGCAGCCAAGATAGTCTAGTTCAGTACTTC
TRBJ1-5,TRBV6-6,once,-,CASSYSLPSNQPQHF,TGTGCCAGCAGTTACAGTTTGCCTAGCAATCAGCCCCAGCATTTT
TRBJ1-6,TRBV4-1,-,-,CASSQDVSPYNSPLHF,TGCGCCAGCAGCCAAGACGTGTCGCCGTATAATTCACCCCTCCACTTT
TRBJ1-6,TRBV4-3,-,-,CASSQDVENSPLHF,TGCGCCAGCAGCCAAGATGTAGAGAATTCACCCCTCCACTTT
TRBJ1-1,TRBV7-9,-,-,CASSFGENTEAFF,TGTGCCAGCAGCTTCGGAGAGAACACTGAAGCTTTCTTT
TRBJ1-2,TRBV5-4,-,-,CASSLEVRSWGYTF,TGTGCCAGCAGCTTGGAGGTCAGGAGTTGGGGCTACACCTTC
TRBJ1-4,TRBV5-1,-,-,CASSRTSGEVKLFF,TGCGCCAGCAGCCGAACGTCGGGGGAGGTCAAACTGTTTTTT
TRBJ1-2,TRBV19,-,-,CASTLKGPTGLTDGYTF,TGTGCCAGTACCCTCAAGGGGCCGACAGGATTAACGGATGGCTACACCTTC
TRBJ2-1,TRBV6-4,-,-,CASSMGPLSYNEQFF,TGTGCCAGCAGTATGGGACCTTTATCATACAATGAGCAGTTCTTC
TRBJ2-2,TRBV24-1,-,-,CATSESGQTNTGELFF,TGTGCCACCAGTGAGTCTGGACAGACTAACACCGGGGAGCTGTTTTTT
TRBJ1-2,TRBV7-3,-,-,CASSLTGIDYGYTF,TGTGCCAGCAGCTTAACAGGGATCGACTATGGCTACACCTTC
TRBJ2-2,TRBV11-3,-,-,CASSLAGTATGELFF,TGTGCCAGCAGCTTAGCCGGAACAGCGACCGGGGAGCTGTTTTTT
TRBJ2-3,TRBV9,-,TRBD2,CASSRGGTDTQYF,TGTGCCAGCAGCCGGGGAGGGACAGATACGCAGTATTTT
TRBJ1-2,TRBV30,-,-,CAWSVIGGLGGYTF,TGTGCCTGGAGTGTAATAGGGGGATTGGGGGGCTACACCTTC
TRBJ1-3,TRBV15,once,-,CATTGGSTFSGNTIYF,TGTGCCACCACCGGGGGGTCGACCTTCTCTGGAAACACCATATATTTT
TRBJ1-5,TRBV28,-,TRBD1,CASSQGATGGFQPQHF,TGTGCCAGCAGCCAAGGGGCGACAGGGGGGTTTCAGCCCCAGCATTTT
TRBJ1-1,TRBV2,-,TRBD1,CASGQGMNTEAFF,TGTGCCAGCGGACAGGGCATGAACACTGAAGCTTTCTTT
TRBJ1-2,TRBV3-1/TRBV3-2,few,TRBD1,CASSQVGTAYGYTF,TGTGCCAGCAGCCAAGTAGGGACAGCCTATGGCTACACCTTC
TRBJ2-5,TRBV11-2,-,TRBD2,CASSSLAGGREETQYF,TGTGCCAGCAGCTCGTTAGCGGGGGGCCGAGAAGAGACCCAGTACTTC
TRBJ1-2,TRBV18,once,-,CASSPPAGIGYTF,TGTGCCAGCTCACCACCGGCAGGGATTGGCTACACCTTC
TRBJ1-3,TRBV15,-,TRBD1,CATSRGRDRVLGNTIYF,TGTGCCACCAGCAGGGGCCGGGACAGGGTTCTTGGAAACACCATATATTTT
TRBJ1-2,TRBV21-1,-,-,CASSKDQTGGSYGYTF,TGTGCCAGCAGCAAAGATCAAACAGGGGGCTCATATGGCTACACCTTC
TRBJ2-6,TRBV7-3,-,-,CASSLRGIREGTSGANVLTF,TGTGCCAGCAGCTTAAGGGGGATAAGAGAAGGAACCTCTGGGGCCAACGTCCTGACTTTC
TRBJ2-2,TRBV25-1,-,-,CASSEGVTGELFF,TGTGCCAGCAGTGAAGGGGTTACCGGGGAGCTGTTTTTT
TRBJ1-1,TRBV27,-,-,CASSLWAGNTEAFF,TGTGCCAGCAGTTTATGGGCAGGGAACACTGAAGCTTTCTTT
TRBJ1-5,TRBV5-8,-,TRBD1,CASSTGQGNNQPQHF,TGTGCCAGCAGCACTGGACAGGGTAACAATCAGCCCCAGCATTTT
TRBJ1-2,TRBV27,-,TRBD1,CASSLISVPQGLEDYTF,TGTGCCAGCAGCCTTATCTCGGTCCCACAGGGGCTAGAGGACTACACCTTC
TRBJ1-1,TRBV19,once,-,CASSIGGETEAFF,TGTGCCAGTAGTATAGGGGGAGAAACTGAAGCTTTCTTT
TRBJ1-5,TRBV20-1,-,-,CSASENTNQPQHF,TGCAGTGCTAGTGAAAACACCAATCAGCCCCAGCATTTT
TRBJ2-1,TRBV5-1,-,-,CASSPRGGGGNEQFF,TGCGCCAGCAGTCCTCGCGGGGGCGGGGGCAATGAGCAGTTCTTC
TRBJ1-2,TRBV7-8,-,-,CASSFDGGGYGYTF,TGTGCCAGCAGCTTCGACGGGGGCGGGTATGGCTACACCTTC
TRBJ1-5,TRBV28,-,-,CASRAWLNSNQPQHF,TGTGCCAGCAGGGCCTGGCTCAATAGCAATCAGCCCCAGCATTTT
TRBJ2-5,TRBV5-1,-,TRBD1,CASSLAPTGGETQYF,TGCGCCAGCAGCTTGGCTCCGACAGGGGGAGAGACCCAGTACTTC